What follows describes a single TCR beta chain. The CDR3 extends over 15 amino acids. The data were taken from a study of blood T cell repertoires in COVID-19. Under the authors' procedure: Reference gene primer amplification gave estimated nucleated cell counts. Assay: immunoSEQ multiplex PCR; the TCRdb copy retains only in-frame clones and omits some. D and trimming come from the DNA, and the V and J calls and clone size come from that table. The data contain about 170,000 clones, around 83% of them singletons. This receptor was taken from a woman older than 75 in a cohort sampled during active or convalescent COVID-19. The chain links TRBV21-1 to TRBJ2-2; the table's D gene call, TRBD2, was not cross checked with the DNA. TRBV21-1 is flagged as a pseudogene. The sequencing input was peripheral blood. The CDR3 DNA reads TGTGCCAGCCGTCAAGCGGAGAGGAACACCGGGGAGCTGTTTTTT. The encoded protein is CASRQAERNTGELFF.